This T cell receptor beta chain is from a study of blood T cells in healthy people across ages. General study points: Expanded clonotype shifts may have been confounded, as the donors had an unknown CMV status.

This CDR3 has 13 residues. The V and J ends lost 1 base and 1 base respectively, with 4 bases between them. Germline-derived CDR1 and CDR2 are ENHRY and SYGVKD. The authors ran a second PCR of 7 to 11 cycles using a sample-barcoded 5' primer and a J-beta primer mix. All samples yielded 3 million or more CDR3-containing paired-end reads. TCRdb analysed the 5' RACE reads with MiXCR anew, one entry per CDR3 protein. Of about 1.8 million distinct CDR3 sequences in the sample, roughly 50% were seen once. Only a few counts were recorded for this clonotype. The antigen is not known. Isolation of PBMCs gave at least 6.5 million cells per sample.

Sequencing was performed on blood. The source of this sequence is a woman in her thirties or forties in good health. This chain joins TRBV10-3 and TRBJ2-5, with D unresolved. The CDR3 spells CAISELPQETQYF. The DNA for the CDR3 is TGTGCCATCAGTGAGTTACCCCAAGAGACCCAGTACTTC.